The 10 T cell receptor beta chains presented below share a single source sample, sequenced in a study of beta chain features in type 1 diabetes. No antigen has been assigned to these receptors. The sequenced template was cDNA made from the entire isolated RNA. The table came from immunoSEQ multiplex PCR; TCRdb's copy has only in-frame clones and leaves some out. This table holds about 230,000 clones, approximately 16% found once. Points from the study as a whole: Shorter TCRB CDR3s, moderately but significantly so, were found in Type 1 diabetes patients in all four CD4+ subsets.

The sample taken for sequencing was naive CD4+ T cells from blood. The receptor set was obtained from a man aged 30 to 45 with type 1 diabetes.

The genes are TRBV9 and TRBJ2-1, with unresolved D. The length of the CDR3 is 13 residues. The germline gives CDR1 SGDLS, CDR2 YYNGEE. The V end was cut by 0 bases, the J end by 4 bases, with 5 bases between. The CDR3 here is CASSVDLYNEQFF. The CDR3, as DNA: TGTGCCAGCAGCGTAGACCTGTACAATGAGCAGTTCTTC.

This clone was counted only a few times. This sequence joins TRBV9 and TRBJ2-1; no clear D gene. V was cut by 0 bases and J by 4 bases, with 11 bases left in between. CDR1 is SGDLS, CDR2 YYNGEE, per germline. This CDR3 region has 15 residues. CDR3 nucleotides: TGTGCCAGCAGCGTAGGACAAAACGTATACAATGAGCAGTTCTTC. This encodes CASSVGQNVYNEQFF.

The chain is built from TRBV4-1 and TRBJ1-2, with D uncertain. Trimming removed 4 bases at V and 7 bases at J, with 16 bases between. This CDR3 region has 14 residues. Germline V gives CDR1 MGHRA, CDR2 YSYEKL. CDR3 bases: TGCGCCAGCAGCCTCCTGGGGAGGGAACGTGGCTACACCTTC. This gives the protein CASSLLGRERGYTF.

This sequence joins TRBV27 and TRBJ2-7; D possibly uses TRBD1 or TRBD2 (5 bases each). The V end was cut by 4 bases, the J end by 2 bases, with 21 bases between. The CDR3 contains 17 residues. CDR1 MNHEY and CDR2 SMNVEV come from the germline V gene (reference sequence). This CDR3 is CASSWSIVGGRTYEQYF. The CDR3 nucleotides are TGTGCCAGCAGTTGGTCGATTGTTGGGGGTCGAACCTACGAGCAGTACTTC.

V is TRBV29-1 and J is TRBJ2-1; no clear D gene. Germline CDR1 is SQVTM and CDR2 is ANQGSEA. V dropped 3 bases and J dropped 0 bases, with 6 bases sitting between them. The CDR3 contains 13 residues. The CDR3 nucleotides are TGCAGCGTTGAGAGGAGCTCCTACAATGAGCAGTTCTTC. Residues: CSVERSSYNEQFF.

This clone has a handful of counts. The V gene is TRBV4-1, the J gene TRBJ1-1; D call uncertain. The CDR3 contains 15 residues. Trimming shortened V by 4 bases and J by 4 bases, and 16 bases separated the two germline ends. The V gene's germline CDR1 is MGHRA and CDR2 YSYEKL. CDR3 bases: TGCGCCAGCAGCCTCGCCGGGTCACGAGGCACTGAAGCTTTCTTT. This sequence encodes CASSLAGSRGTEAFF.

This clone was seen a handful of times. This chain joins TRBV7-3 and TRBJ2-5; the D is unclear. The CDR3 consists of 12 residues. Trimming took off 7 bases at V and 5 bases at J, with 11 bases between the two ends. Germline CDR1 SGHTA, CDR2 FQGTGA. CDR3 DNA: TGTGCCAGCACCAATTCATTGGAGACCCAGTACTTC. This encodes CASTNSLETQYF.

J is TRBJ2-7 and V is TRBV5-1; D remains ambiguous. This CDR3 is 13 amino acids long. Germline V lookup: CDR1 SGHRS, CDR2 YFSETQ. Trimming removed 4 bases at V and 3 bases at J, with 11 bases between. This CDR3 reads CASSDTRLYEQYF. The CDR3 coding sequence is TGCGCCAGCAGCGACACTCGACTCTACGAGCAGTACTTC.

This clone turned up a few times. This sample includes further DNA sequences coding for the same CDR3. This chain links TRBV30 with TRBJ2-7; no clear D. Germline V lookup: CDR1 GTSNPN, CDR2 SVGIG (reference sequence). V lost 0 bases and J lost 6, with 6 bases in between. The CDR3 is 11 amino acids. This chain's CDR3 is CAWSVRFEQYF. The CDR3 DNA is TGTGCCTGGAGTGTGAGGTTCGAGCAGTACTTC.

V is TRBV30 and J is TRBJ1-2; D unresolved. Germline V gene lookup returns CDR1 GTSNPN and CDR2 SVGIG (reference sequence). This CDR3 is built from 13 residues. V was cut by 0 bases and J by 2 bases, with 7 bases left in between. In DNA, the CDR3 is TGTGCCTGGAGTGTATGGGCGAACTATGGCTACACCTTC. Translating gives CAWSVWANYGYTF.